This T cell receptor beta chain was obtained from a study of cytomegalovirus exposure and HLA in healthy donors. Broader study findings: Within a later analysis, the majority of CMV-associated TCR beta chains appeared HLA-restricted. Association of a missense DCLRE1C variant with TCR beta V- and J-gene trimming was reported in a later analysis. Some segments of the V type, notably TRBV6-2 and TRBV6-3, were excluded as indistinguishable. Being productive about 90% or about 30% of the time was typical of most TCR beta V segments in an earlier analysis.

The CDR3 has 13 amino acids. Germline V gene data show CDR1 as GTSNPN and CDR2 as SVGIG (reference sequence). Trimming cost V 3 bases and J 4 bases; bases outside gene matches: 3. The PCR used 60 Vbeta and 13 Jbeta primers. Sequenced by immunoSEQ multiplex PCR; TCRdb stores in-frame clones only, minus some. The sample has 160,000 or so clones, approximately 82% seen once. About this clone itself: Its antigen is currently unknown.

The TCR originated in a male donor in good health and CMV-seropositive. The sample consisted of PBMCs. The rearrangement links TRBV30 to TRBJ2-3, with 8 bases lining up with TRBD2. This CDR3 is CAWSPGGSDTQYF. The CDR3 region has the DNA TGTGCCTGGAGCCCGGGGGGGTCAGATACGCAGTATTTT. The full variable domain, rest sourced from reference TRBV30 and TRBJ2-3, is SQTIHQWPATLVQPVGSPLSLECTVEGTSNPNLYWYRQAAGRGLQLLFYSVGIGQISSEVPQNLSASRPQDRQFILSSKKLLLSDSGFYLCAWSPGGSDTQYFGPGTRLTVL.